Listed below are T cell receptor beta chains from one sample, sequenced in a study of vaccination effects on CD4 cells after COVID-19. For these receptors, no antigen is known. Here immunoSEQ multiplex PCR was the method, and the copy in TCRdb shows in-frame clones only, minus some. The sample gives fewer than 30,000 clones, approximately 70% of which show up once; under 15% is in the top ten. The sequences come from CD4+ T cells from PBMCs cultured with HCoV-OC43 spike peptides, collected before COVID-19 vaccination. These receptors were obtained from a human donor who received a COVID-19 vaccine. CDR3s include the opening cysteine and the closing phenylalanine or tryptophan. Fields, in order: V gene, D gene, J gene, clone size, CDR3 protein, CDR3 DNA. The D gene is left open where the match is weak. Size tells how often a clone was seen (once, few, many) or the class of an expanded clone, and some rows leave it out.

TRBV14	NA	TRBJ2-3	NA	CASSQVGRGLTDTQYF	TGTGCCAGCAGCCAGGTGGGGCGGGGCCTCACAGATACGCAGTATTTT
TRBV6-1	TRBD1	TRBJ1-5	few	CASSVNRDRSNQPQHF	TGTGCCAGCAGTGTAAACCGGGACAGGTCTAATCAGCCCCAGCATTTT
TRBV6-5	NA	TRBJ1-3	NA	CASRIDHSGNTIYF	TGTGCCAGCAGGATTGACCACTCTGGAAACACCATATATTTT
TRBV4-2	NA	TRBJ1-2	NA	CASSQSGTVNGYTF	TGTGCCAGCAGCCAGTCCGGGACGGTAAATGGCTACACCTTC
TRBV2	NA	TRBJ1-3	few	CASSEGRAGNTIYF	TGTGCCAGCAGTGAAGGGAGGGCTGGAAACACCATATATTTT
TRBV12-5	NA	TRBJ1-6	NA	CASGSGPNSPLHF	TGTGCTAGTGGCTCCGGGCCTAATTCACCCCTCCACTTT
TRBV11-2	NA	TRBJ1-1	NA	CASRTSLGTEAFF	TGTGCCAGCAGGACAAGCCTGGGAACTGAAGCTTTCTTT
TRBV5-4	NA	TRBJ2-1	once	CASSLAGQYNEQFF	TGTGCCAGCAGCTTGGCCGGTCAATACAATGAGCAGTTCTTC
TRBV6-4	TRBD2	TRBJ2-1	few	CASSAGTSGDNEQFF	TGTGCCAGCAGTGCCGGGACTAGCGGGGACAATGAGCAGTTCTTC
TRBV10-3	TRBD2	TRBJ2-2	NA	CAITPGTSNTGELFF	TGTGCCATCACCCCCGGGACTAGTAACACCGGGGAGCTGTTTTTT
TRBV5-6	TRBD2	TRBJ2-7	NA	CASSLDRTSGGPLKREQYF	TGTGCCAGCAGTTTAGACCGGACTAGCGGGGGACCACTGAAGAGGGAGCAGTACTTC
TRBV5-1	NA	TRBJ1-1	NA	CASRRAFDRTTEAFF	TGCGCCAGCAGGCGCGCCTTCGACAGGACCACTGAAGCTTTCTTT
TRBV5-1	NA	TRBJ1-5	NA	CASSYEGGENQPQHF	TGCGCCAGCAGCTACGAAGGGGGAGAAAATCAGCCCCAGCATTTT
TRBV2	NA	TRBJ2-5	once	CASSEVPGGTQYF	TGTGCCAGCAGTGAAGTACCCGGGGGGACCCAGTACTTC
TRBV11-2	TRBD1	TRBJ1-1	NA	CASSGQGDTEAFF	TGTGCCAGCAGCGGACAGGGGGACACTGAAGCTTTCTTT
TRBV5-8	NA	TRBJ2-6	few	CASSYIRGIGRTGANVLTF	TGTGCCAGCAGCTACATCAGGGGTATAGGCAGAACTGGGGCCAACGTCCTGACTTTC
TRBV11-3	NA	TRBJ2-1	NA	CASSSSGSSYNEQFF	TGTGCCAGCAGCTCTTCGGGGAGCTCCTACAATGAGCAGTTCTTC
TRBV7-8	NA	TRBJ2-1	NA	CASSLAGSYVEQFF	TGTGCCAGCAGCTTAGCGGGATCGTATGTTGAGCAGTTCTTC
TRBV30	NA	TRBJ1-2	NA	CAWSPSGSVGYTF	TGTGCCTGGAGTCCCTCTGGATCGGTTGGCTACACCTTC
TRBV9	NA	TRBJ2-2	NA	CASSLSGTGDTGELFF	TGTGCCAGCAGCTTATCCGGGACCGGCGACACCGGGGAGCTGTTTTTT
TRBV7-9	NA	TRBJ2-2	few	CASSLQLTGELFF	TGTGCCAGCAGCCTACAGTTAACCGGGGAGCTGTTTTTT
TRBV5-1	NA	TRBJ1-5	NA	CASSLAGYSNQPQHF	TGCGCCAGCAGCTTGGCTGGGTATAGCAATCAGCCCCAGCATTTT
TRBV2	NA	TRBJ1-2	NA	CAGEQETNYGYTF	TGTGCCGGAGAACAGGAAACTAACTATGGCTACACCTTC
TRBV18	TRBD2	TRBJ2-5	NA	CASSPVTSGGARHETQYF	TGTGCCAGCTCACCAGTGACTAGCGGGGGGGCCCGGCACGAGACCCAGTACTTC
TRBV6-1	TRBD1	TRBJ1-2	NA	CASSEGAVGTGGYGYTF	TGTGCCAGCAGTGAAGGCGCGGTCGGGACAGGGGGCTATGGCTACACCTTC
TRBV6-6	TRBD1	TRBJ2-3	NA	CASSSEGARRGDTQYF	TGTGCCAGCAGTTCCGAGGGGGCTAGGAGAGGAGATACGCAGTATTTT
TRBV9	TRBD1	TRBJ1-1	NA	CASSVDRGDTEAFF	TGTGCCAGCAGCGTAGACAGGGGAGACACTGAAGCTTTCTTT
TRBV20-1	NA	TRBJ1-1	NA	CSARDSPEAFF	TGCAGTGCTAGAGATTCCCCTGAAGCTTTCTTT
TRBV9	TRBD1	TRBJ2-4	NA	CASSVGGVGTGGNIQYF	TGTGCCAGCAGCGTAGGGGGGGTGGGTACAGGGGGAAACATTCAGTACTTC
TRBV5-1	NA	TRBJ1-2	NA	CASSDGAYGYTF	TGCGCCAGCAGCGATGGAGCCTATGGCTACACCTTC
TRBV24-1	TRBD1	TRBJ2-2	once	CATSDLVGGAYTGELFF	TGTGCCACCAGTGATTTGGTAGGGGGCGCATACACCGGGGAGCTGTTTTTT
TRBV5-1	TRBD2	TRBJ2-2	NA	CASSTRGSGVTGELFF	TGCGCCAGCAGCACCCGGGGTAGCGGGGTAACCGGGGAGCTGTTTTTT
TRBV5-4	TRBD1	TRBJ2-7	NA	CASSLAGGAYEQYF	TGTGCCAGCAGCTTGGCAGGGGGCGCCTACGAGCAGTACTTC
TRBV6-5	TRBD1	TRBJ2-7	NA	CASSYAAGGGYEQYF	TGTGCCAGCAGTTACGCTGCAGGGGGCGGCTACGAGCAGTACTTC
TRBV18	NA	TRBJ2-3	NA	CASSAGEDTQYF	TGTGCCAGCTCCGCAGGGGAAGATACGCAGTATTTT
TRBV19	NA	TRBJ1-1	once	CASGYLTEAFF	TGTGCTTCAGGGTATTTGACTGAAGCTTTCTTT
TRBV6-1	NA	TRBJ2-1	NA	CASSDGTYSNEQFF	TGTGCCAGCAGTGACGGCACTTACTCGAATGAGCAGTTCTTC
TRBV5-4	NA	TRBJ1-6	NA	CASSLGGGHNNSPLHF	TGTGCCAGCAGCTTGGGAGGGGGACATAATAATTCACCCCTCCACTTT
TRBV6-5	NA	TRBJ2-7	NA	CASIPRRGSSYEQYF	TGTGCCAGCATCCCGAGACGGGGGAGCTCCTACGAGCAGTACTTC
TRBV7-6	TRBD2	TRBJ2-1	once	CASSRSSGSYNEQFF	TGTGCCAGCAGCCGTTCTAGCGGGAGCTACAATGAGCAGTTCTTC
TRBV2	NA	TRBJ1-4	NA	CASRADRMIATNEKLFF	TGTGCCAGCAGGGCCGACAGGATGATAGCAACTAATGAAAAACTGTTTTTT
TRBV28	TRBD2	TRBJ2-5	once	CASSFIPQGRVGLAGGNQETQYF	TGTGCCAGCAGTTTTATCCCCCAGGGTAGGGTCGGACTAGCGGGAGGTAACCAAGAGACCCAGTACTTC
TRBV6-2/TRBV6-3	TRBD1	TRBJ2-6	NA	CASSRGGTGASGANVLTF	TGTGCCAGCAGCCGAGGCGGGACAGGGGCCTCCGGGGCCAACGTCCTGACTTTC
TRBV4-1	NA	TRBJ1-2	NA	CASSQGRGGPVANYGYTF	TGCGCCAGCAGCCAAGGGCGAGGCGGCCCGGTAGCTAACTATGGCTACACCTTC
TRBV18	NA	TRBJ2-5	NA	CASSPGETQYF	TGTGCCAGCTCACCAGGGGAGACCCAGTACTTC